This TCR beta chain was captured by sequencing in a study of blood T cells in healthy people across ages. The study, taken as a whole, reports: No conclusive comparison of naive versus antigen-experienced cells was possible with unsorted PBMCs.

In regard to this clonotype: The antigen is undetermined.

The second PCR ran about 6 to 12 cycles with a sample-barcoded 5' primer and J-beta primers. Every cDNA molecule bore a tag from a template-switch adaptor containing 12 random nucleotides. MiXCR was run by TCRdb on the 5' RACE reads, yielding one entry per CDR3 protein. The sample includes around 800,000 distinct CDR3 sequences, approximately 24% of them seen just once. There are 13 residues in the CDR3. Germline V gene lookup returns CDR1 SGHRS and CDR2 YFSETQ. V was trimmed by 2 bases and J by 10 bases, leaving 10 bases between them. Whenever a sample was processed, at least 7 million PBMCs were isolated. The same sample was also used in a study of T cells of mothers and their children. From that second work: Mothers and children who were related shared slightly more overlap than unrelated pairs, but not significantly more.

V and J are TRBV5-1 and TRBJ2-6, with D perhaps matching TRBD1 or TRBD2 (5 bases each). The clonotype originates from a boy between 5 and 17 years old in good health. Sequenced input: blood. CDR3: CASSFGGENVLTF. DNA for the CDR3: TGCGCCAGCAGCTTTGGGGGAGAGAACGTCCTGACTTTC.